The 15 T cell receptor beta chains listed next were all sequenced from one sample in a study of blood T cell repertoires in COVID-19. Sequencing used immunoSEQ multiplex PCR; TCRdb keeps in-frame clones, though not all of them. The sample has about 59,000 clones; 87% are singletons. The sequencing sample was made of peripheral blood. The receptors come from a man older than 75 in a cohort sampled during active COVID-19.

The chain couples TRBV15 to TRBJ2-3; TRBD1 might be the D (9 bases). This CDR3 region has 19 residues. From germline, CDR1 is LNHNV and CDR2 YYDKDF (reference sequence). Trimming stripped 1 base from V and 1 base from J, with 21 bases between. The CDR3 is CATSRGGGRQGVGTDTQYF. The CDR3 bases are TGTGCCACCAGCAGAGGCGGGGGGAGACAGGGGGTTGGCACAGATACGCAGTATTTT.

This chain connects TRBV30 to TRBJ1-5; the match to TRBD1 covers 11 bases. V lost 0 bases to trimming and J lost 7 bases; unmatched junction nucleotides: 8. CDR1 and CDR2 from the germline V gene are GTSNPN and SVGIG (reference sequence). This CDR3 has 16 amino acids. DNA of the CDR3: TGTGCCTGGAGTGTACCCGGGACAGGGGGTAAGCAGCCCCAGCATTTT. Residues: CAWSVPGTGGKQPQHF.

The chain joins TRBV21-1 to TRBJ1-1. TRBV21-1 is marked as a pseudogene. The CDR3 runs 14 residues. CDR3 sequence reads: CASRWRGVNTEAFF. CDR3 nucleotide sequence: TGTGCCAGCAGATGGAGGGGAGTGAACACTGAAGCTTTCTTT.

The chain employs TRBV19 and TRBJ1-2, with 10 bases fitting TRBD1. The ends lost 4 bases at V and 1 base at J; junction bases unmatched: 3. Germline V gene sequence: CDR1 LNHDA, CDR2 SQIVND (reference sequence). There are 15 residues in the CDR3. This CDR3 reads CASSSRDRGNYGYTF. For the CDR3, the DNA is TGTGCCAGTAGTAGCCGGGACAGGGGTAACTATGGCTACACCTTC.

The chain uses TRBV9 and TRBJ1-4, with D perhaps TRBD1 (5 bases). Trimming shortened V by 0 bases and J by 3 bases, and 9 bases separated the two germline ends. The CDR3 spans 15 residues. Germline lookup yields CDR1 SGDLS and CDR2 YYNGEE. The CDR3 DNA follows: TGTGCCAGCAGCGTAGCGGAGGGGCCTAATGAAAAACTGTTTTTT. Amino acids: CASSVAEGPNEKLFF. The full variable domain, in which reference TRBV9 and TRBJ1-4 provide the parts outside the CDR3, is DSGVTQTPKHLITATGQRVTLRCSPRSGDLSVYWYQQSLDQGLQFLIQYYNGEERAKGNILERFSAQQFPDLHSELNLSSLELGDSALYFCASSVAEGPNEKLFFGSGTQLSVL.

The gene calls are TRBV18 and TRBJ1-2; D unresolved. Trimming left V 6 bases short and J 5 bases short, with 19 bases between. This CDR3 comprises 15 residues. Germline V gives CDR1 KGHSH, CDR2 LQKENI. CDR3 DNA sequence: TGTGCCAGCTCTCAAACCACTAACCCAGTTTATGGCTACACCTTC. Protein product: CASSQTTNPVYGYTF.

The chain employs TRBV27 and TRBJ2-3; 8 nucleotides agree with TRBD1. After removal of 6 bases from V and 3 bases from J, the junction contained 5 bases not matched to a gene. This CDR3 has 14 amino acids. CDR1 and CDR2 from the germline V gene are MNHEY and SMNVEV (reference sequence). The CDR3 bases are TGTGCCAGCAGCCGCGACAGGGGAACAGATACGCAGTATTTT. Amino acids: CASSRDRGTDTQYF.

This rearrangement joins TRBV19 to TRBJ1-5; 7 bases agree with TRBD1. V shed 5 bases and J 6 bases; nucleotides not matched to a gene: 7. This CDR3 is 14 amino acids long. Germline CDR1 and CDR2: LNHDA and SQIVND (reference sequence). The CDR3 region is CASSVQTGVQPQHF. The CDR3 nucleotides are TGTGCCAGTAGTGTGCAAACAGGGGTTCAGCCCCAGCATTTT.

The rearrangement uses TRBV5-4 and TRBJ1-1; possible D gene TRBD1, 6 bases. Between the trimmed V and J ends, which lost 0 bases and 4 bases, there was a span of 10 bases. In germline, CDR1 is SGHNT, CDR2 YYREEE (reference sequence). This CDR3 has 14 residues. DNA for the CDR3: TGTGCCAGCAGCTTGGATTGGGGGCGCACTGAAGCTTTCTTT. Translating gives CASSLDWGRTEAFF. Looking up the rest from reference TRBV5-4 and TRBJ1-1 gives the full variable domain: ETGVTQSPTHLIKTRGQQVTLRCSSQSGHNTVSWYQQALGQGPQFIFQYYREEENGRGNFPPRFSGLQFPNYSSELNVNALELDDSALYLCASSLDWGRTEAFFGQGTRLTVV.

The V call is TRBV5-1, the J call TRBJ2-7; 10 nucleotides line up with TRBD2. The germline V gene encodes CDR1 SGHRS and CDR2 YFSETQ. The CDR3 has 16 residues. J was trimmed by 3 bases and V by 0 bases; bases with no gene match: 6. DNA for the CDR3: TGCGCCAGCAGCTTGGTGTTGTCTAGCGGGAGCTACGAGCAGTACTTC. Encoded protein: CASSLVLSSGSYEQYF.

The chain combines TRBV6-5 with TRBJ1-1; D remains unclear. CDR3 length equals 11 residues. The germline V gene encodes CDR1 MNHEY and CDR2 SVGAGI. Trimming cost V 2 bases and J 6 bases, with 4 bases left between them. In DNA, the CDR3 is TGTGCCAGCAGTTACAGCTCTGAAGCTTTCTTT. Translating it yields CASSYSSEAFF.

The V call is TRBV18, the J call TRBJ1-2; D may be TRBD1 (5 bases). Germline V gene sequence: CDR1 KGHSH, CDR2 LQKENI. The V end was cut by 3 bases, the J end by 7 bases, with 15 bases between. CDR3 length: 14 amino acids. The CDR3 DNA follows: TGTGCCAGCTCACCTGGGACTGGGTTAATTGGCTACACCTTC. Its protein is CASSPGTGLIGYTF. Supplemented by reference TRBV18 and TRBJ1-2, the full variable domain reads NAGVMQNPRHLVRRRGQEARLRCSPMKGHSHVYWYRQLPEEGLKFMVYLQKENIIDESGMPKERFSAEFPKEGPSILRIQQVVRGDSAAYFCASSPGTGLIGYTFGSGTRLTVV.

The gene calls are TRBV6-5 and TRBJ2-3, with D perhaps TRBD1 (5 bases). V was pared by 2 bases and J by 2 bases, with 8 bases between. The germline V gene has CDR1 MNHEY and CDR2 SVGAGI. This CDR3 is 14 amino acids long. CDR3 bases: TGTGCCAGCAGTTACACGACAGACACAGATACGCAGTATTTT. Translating it yields CASSYTTDTDTQYF.

This clone was recorded once. The chain links TRBV19 to TRBJ2-3; 9 bases are a match to TRBD1. Germline lookup yields CDR1 LNHDA and CDR2 SQIVND (reference sequence). Trimming took 8 bases from V and 1 from J; bases not matched to a gene: 7. The CDR3 has 15 amino acids. The CDR3 loop is CASRNRDRGTDTQYF. For the CDR3, the DNA is TGTGCCAGTCGGAACCGGGACAGGGGCACAGATACGCAGTATTTT.

The chain recombines TRBV5-1 with TRBJ2-2; 8 bases fit TRBD1. Trimming at V came to 5 bases and at J to 4 bases, leaving 7 bases not matched to a gene. The CDR3 runs to 15 residues. In germline, CDR1 is SGHRS, CDR2 YFSETQ. CDR3 in amino acids: CASRKHRGSTGELFF. CDR3 nucleotides: TGCGCCAGCAGAAAACACAGGGGGAGCACCGGGGAGCTGTTTTTT.